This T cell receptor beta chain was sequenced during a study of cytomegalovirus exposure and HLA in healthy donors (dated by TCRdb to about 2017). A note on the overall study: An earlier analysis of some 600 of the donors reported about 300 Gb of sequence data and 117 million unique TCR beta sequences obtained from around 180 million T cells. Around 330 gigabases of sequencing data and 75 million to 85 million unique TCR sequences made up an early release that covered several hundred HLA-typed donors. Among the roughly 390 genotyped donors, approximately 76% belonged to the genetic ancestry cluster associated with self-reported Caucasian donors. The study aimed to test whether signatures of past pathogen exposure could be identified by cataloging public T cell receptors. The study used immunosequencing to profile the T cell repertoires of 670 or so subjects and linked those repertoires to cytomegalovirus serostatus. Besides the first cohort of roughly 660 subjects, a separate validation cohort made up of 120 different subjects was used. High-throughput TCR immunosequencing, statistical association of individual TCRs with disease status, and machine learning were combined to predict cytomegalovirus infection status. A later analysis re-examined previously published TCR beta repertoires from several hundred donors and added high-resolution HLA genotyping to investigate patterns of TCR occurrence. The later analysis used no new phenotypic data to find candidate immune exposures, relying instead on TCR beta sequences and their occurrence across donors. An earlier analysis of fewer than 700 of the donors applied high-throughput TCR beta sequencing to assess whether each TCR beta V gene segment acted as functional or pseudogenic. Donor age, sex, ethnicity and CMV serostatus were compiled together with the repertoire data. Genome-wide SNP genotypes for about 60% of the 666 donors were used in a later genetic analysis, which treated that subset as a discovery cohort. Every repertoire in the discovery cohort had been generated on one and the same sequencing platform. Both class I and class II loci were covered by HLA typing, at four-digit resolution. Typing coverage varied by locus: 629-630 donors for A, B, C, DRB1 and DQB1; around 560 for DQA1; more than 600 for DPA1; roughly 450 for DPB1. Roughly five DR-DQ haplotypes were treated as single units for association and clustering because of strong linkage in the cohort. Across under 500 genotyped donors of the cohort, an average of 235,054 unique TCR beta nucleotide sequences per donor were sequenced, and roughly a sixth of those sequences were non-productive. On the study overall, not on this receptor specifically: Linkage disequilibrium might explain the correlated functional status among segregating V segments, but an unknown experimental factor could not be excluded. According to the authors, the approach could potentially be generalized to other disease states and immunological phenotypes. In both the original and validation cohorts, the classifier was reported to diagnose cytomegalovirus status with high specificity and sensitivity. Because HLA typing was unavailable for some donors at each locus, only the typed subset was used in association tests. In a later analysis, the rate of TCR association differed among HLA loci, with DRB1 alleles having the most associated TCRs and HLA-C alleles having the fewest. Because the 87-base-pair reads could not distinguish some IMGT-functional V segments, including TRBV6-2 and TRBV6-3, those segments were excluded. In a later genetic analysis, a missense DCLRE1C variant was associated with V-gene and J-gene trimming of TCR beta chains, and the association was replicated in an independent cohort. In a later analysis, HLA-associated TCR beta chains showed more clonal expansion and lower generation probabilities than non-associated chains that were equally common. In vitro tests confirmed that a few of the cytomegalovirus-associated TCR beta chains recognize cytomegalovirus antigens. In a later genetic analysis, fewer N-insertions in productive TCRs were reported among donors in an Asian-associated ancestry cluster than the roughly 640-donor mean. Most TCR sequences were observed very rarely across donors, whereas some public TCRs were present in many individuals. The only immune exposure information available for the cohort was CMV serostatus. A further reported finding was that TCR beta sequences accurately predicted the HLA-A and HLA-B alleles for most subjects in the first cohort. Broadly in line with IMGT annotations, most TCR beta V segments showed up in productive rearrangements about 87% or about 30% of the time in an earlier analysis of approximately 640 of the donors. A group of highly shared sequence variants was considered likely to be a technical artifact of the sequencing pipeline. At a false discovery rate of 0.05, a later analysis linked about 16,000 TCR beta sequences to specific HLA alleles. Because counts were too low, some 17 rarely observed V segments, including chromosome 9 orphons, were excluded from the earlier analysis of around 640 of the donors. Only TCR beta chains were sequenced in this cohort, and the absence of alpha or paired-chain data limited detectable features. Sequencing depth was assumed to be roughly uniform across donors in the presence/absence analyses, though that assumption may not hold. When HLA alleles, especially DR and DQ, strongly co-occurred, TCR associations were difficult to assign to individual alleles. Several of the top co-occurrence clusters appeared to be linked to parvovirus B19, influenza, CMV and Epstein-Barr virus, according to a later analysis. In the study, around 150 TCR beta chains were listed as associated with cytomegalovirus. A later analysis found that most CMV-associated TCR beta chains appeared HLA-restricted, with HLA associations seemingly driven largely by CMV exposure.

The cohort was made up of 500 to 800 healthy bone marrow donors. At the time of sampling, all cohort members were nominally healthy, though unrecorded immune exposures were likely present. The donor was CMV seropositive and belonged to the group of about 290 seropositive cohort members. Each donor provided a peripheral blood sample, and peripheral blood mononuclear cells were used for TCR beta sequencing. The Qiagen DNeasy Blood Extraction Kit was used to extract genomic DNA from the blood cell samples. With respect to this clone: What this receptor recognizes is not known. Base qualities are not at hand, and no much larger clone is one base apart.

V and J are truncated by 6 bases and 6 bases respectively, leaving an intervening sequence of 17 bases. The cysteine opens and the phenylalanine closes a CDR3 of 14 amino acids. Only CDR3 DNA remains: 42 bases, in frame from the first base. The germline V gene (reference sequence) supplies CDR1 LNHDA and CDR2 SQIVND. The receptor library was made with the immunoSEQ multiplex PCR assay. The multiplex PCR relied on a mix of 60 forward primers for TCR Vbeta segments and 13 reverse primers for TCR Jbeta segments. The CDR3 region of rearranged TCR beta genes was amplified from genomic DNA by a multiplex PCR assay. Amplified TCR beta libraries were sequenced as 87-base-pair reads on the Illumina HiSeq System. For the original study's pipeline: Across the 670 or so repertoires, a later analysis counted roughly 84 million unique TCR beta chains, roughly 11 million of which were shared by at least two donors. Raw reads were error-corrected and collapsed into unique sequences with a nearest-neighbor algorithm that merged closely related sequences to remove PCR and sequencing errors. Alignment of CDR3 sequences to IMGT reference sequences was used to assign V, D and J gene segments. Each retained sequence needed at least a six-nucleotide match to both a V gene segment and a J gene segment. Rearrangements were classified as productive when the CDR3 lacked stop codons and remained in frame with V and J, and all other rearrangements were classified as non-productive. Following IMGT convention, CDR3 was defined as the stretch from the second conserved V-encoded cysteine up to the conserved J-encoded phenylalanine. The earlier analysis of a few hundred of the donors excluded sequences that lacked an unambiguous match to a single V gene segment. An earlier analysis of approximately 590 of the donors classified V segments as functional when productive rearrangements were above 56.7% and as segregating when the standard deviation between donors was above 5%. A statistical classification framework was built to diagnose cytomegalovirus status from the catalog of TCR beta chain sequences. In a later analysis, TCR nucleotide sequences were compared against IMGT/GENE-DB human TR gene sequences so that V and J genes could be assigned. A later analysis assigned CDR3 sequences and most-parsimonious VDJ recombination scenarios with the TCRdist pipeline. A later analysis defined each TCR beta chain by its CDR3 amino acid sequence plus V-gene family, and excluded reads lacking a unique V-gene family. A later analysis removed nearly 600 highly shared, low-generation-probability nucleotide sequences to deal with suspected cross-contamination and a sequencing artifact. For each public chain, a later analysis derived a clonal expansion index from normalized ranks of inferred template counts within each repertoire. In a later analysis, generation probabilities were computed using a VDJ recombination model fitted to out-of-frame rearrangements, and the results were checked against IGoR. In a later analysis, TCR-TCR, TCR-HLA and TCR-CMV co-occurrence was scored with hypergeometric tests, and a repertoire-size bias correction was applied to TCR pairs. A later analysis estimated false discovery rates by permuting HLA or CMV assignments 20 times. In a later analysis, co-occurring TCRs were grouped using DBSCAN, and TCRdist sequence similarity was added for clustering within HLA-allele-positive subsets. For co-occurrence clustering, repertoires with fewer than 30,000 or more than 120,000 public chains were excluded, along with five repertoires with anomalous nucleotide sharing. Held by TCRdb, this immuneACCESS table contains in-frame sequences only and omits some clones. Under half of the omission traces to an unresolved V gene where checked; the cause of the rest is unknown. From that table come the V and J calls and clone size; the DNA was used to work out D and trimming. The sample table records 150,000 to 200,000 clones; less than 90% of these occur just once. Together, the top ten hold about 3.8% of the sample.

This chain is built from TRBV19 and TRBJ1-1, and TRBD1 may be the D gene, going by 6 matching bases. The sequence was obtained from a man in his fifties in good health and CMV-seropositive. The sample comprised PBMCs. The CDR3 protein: CASSSLRGRAEAFF. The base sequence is TGTGCCAGTAGCTCACTCAGGGGAAGGGCTGAAGCTTTCTTT.